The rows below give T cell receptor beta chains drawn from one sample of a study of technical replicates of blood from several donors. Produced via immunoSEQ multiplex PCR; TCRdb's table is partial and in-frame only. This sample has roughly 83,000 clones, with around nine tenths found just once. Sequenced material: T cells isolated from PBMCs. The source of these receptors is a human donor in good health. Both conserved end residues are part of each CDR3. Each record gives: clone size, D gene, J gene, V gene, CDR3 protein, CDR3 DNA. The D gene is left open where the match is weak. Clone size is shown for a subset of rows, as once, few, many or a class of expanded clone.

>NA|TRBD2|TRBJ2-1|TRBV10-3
CAITTPGGPNEQFF
TGTGCCATCACCACCCCGGGAGGCCCCAATGAGCAGTTCTTC
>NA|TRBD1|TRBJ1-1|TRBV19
CASSFQGATEAFF
TGTGCCAGTAGTTTTCAGGGGGCCACTGAAGCTTTCTTT
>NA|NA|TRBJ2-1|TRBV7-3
CASSPQGYSYNEQFF
TGTGCCAGCAGCCCCCAGGGGTACTCCTACAATGAGCAGTTCTTC
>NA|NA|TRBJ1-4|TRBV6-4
CASSAGLATNEKLFF
TGTGCCAGCAGTGCAGGACTCGCAACTAATGAAAAACTGTTTTTT
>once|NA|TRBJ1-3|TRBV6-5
CASRSSGNTIYF
TGTGCCAGTAGGAGCTCTGGAAACACCATATATTTT
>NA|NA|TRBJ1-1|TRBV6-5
CASSYSGPTEAFF
TGTGCCAGCAGTTACTCCGGTCCCACTGAAGCTTTCTTT
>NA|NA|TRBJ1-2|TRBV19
CASRPDRYINYGYTF
TGTGCCAGTAGGCCCGACAGGTACATTAACTATGGCTACACCTTC
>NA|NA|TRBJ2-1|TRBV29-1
CSGNRAHNEQFF
TGCAGCGGAAACAGGGCTCACAATGAGCAGTTCTTC
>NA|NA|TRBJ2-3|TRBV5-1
CASSLISVTDTQYF
TGCGCCAGCAGCTTGATTAGCGTCACAGATACGCAGTATTTT
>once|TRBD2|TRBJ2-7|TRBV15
CATSTPRTSGGTTYEQYF
TGTGCCACCAGCACCCCCCGAACAAGCGGGGGGACCACCTACGAGCAGTACTTC
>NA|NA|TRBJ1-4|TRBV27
CASSFRQENEKLFF
TGTGCCAGCAGTTTTAGACAGGAAAATGAAAAACTGTTTTTT
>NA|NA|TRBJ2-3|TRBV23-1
CASSPVGDKKGIGTDTQYF
TGCGCCAGCAGTCCCGTCGGGGACAAAAAAGGCATTGGCACAGATACGCAGTATTTT
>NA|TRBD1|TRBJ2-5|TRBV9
CASSLGQHYKRAQYF
TGTGCCAGCAGCCTGGGACAGCACTATAAGAGGGCCCAGTACTTC
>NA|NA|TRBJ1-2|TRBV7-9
CASSLLVSGHQRDGYTF
TGTGCCAGCAGCTTATTAGTATCGGGACACCAGAGAGATGGCTACACCTTC
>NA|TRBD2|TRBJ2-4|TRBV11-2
CASTTWAGGGINIQYF
TGTGCCAGCACAACATGGGCGGGGGGGGGCATCAACATTCAGTACTTC
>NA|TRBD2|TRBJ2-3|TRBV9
CASSEPSSTSGRALGTDTQYF
TGTGCCAGCAGCGAGCCCTCATCAACTAGCGGGAGGGCCTTAGGCACAGATACGCAGTATTTT
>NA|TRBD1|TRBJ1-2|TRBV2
CASRTGANYGYTF
TGTGCCAGCAGGACAGGGGCTAACTATGGCTACACCTTC
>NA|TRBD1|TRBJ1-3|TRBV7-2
CASSLGQGAVGNTIYF
TGTGCCAGCAGCTTAGGACAGGGGGCGGTTGGAAACACCATATATTTT
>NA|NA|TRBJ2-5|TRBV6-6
CASSYRETQYF
TGTGCCAGCAGTTACCGGGAGACCCAGTACTTC
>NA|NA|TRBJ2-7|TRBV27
CASSVGEPYEQYF
TGTGCCAGCAGCGTTGGGGAGCCCTACGAGCAGTACTTC
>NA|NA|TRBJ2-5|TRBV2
CASSADSAETQYF
TGTGCCAGCAGTGCGGACAGTGCAGAGACCCAGTACTTC
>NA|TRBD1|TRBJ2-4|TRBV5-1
CASSTGQGIAKNIQYF
TGCGCCAGCAGCACTGGACAGGGGATAGCCAAAAACATTCAGTACTTC
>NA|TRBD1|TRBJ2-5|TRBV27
CASSLTWTGGVGETQYF
TGTGCCAGCAGTTTGACCTGGACAGGGGGCGTAGGGGAGACCCAGTACTTC
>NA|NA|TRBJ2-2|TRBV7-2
CASSLVLGTGAGELFF
TGTGCCAGCAGCTTAGTTCTCGGAACAGGCGCCGGGGAGCTGTTTTTT
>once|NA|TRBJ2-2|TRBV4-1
CASSQVSFPGELFF
TGCGCCAGCAGCCAAGTATCTTTCCCGGGGGAGCTGTTTTTT
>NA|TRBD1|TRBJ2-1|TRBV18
CASSPPGQGTLLRTYNEQFF
TGTGCCAGCTCACCCCCGGGACAGGGAACCCTCCTACGAACTTACAATGAGCAGTTCTTC
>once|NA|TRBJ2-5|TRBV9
CASSEGGRGLQETQYF
TGTGCCAGCAGCGAGGGGGGGCGGGGACTTCAAGAGACCCAGTACTTC